Shown below are 26 T cell receptor beta chains from a single sample sequenced in a study of CD8+CD57+ T cells in acquired aplastic anemia. The template used for profiling TCR beta VDJ and CDR3 was genomic DNA. From the reads, TCRdb called clonotypes with MiXCR, one entry per CDR3 protein. In the table there are roughly 300,000 distinct CDR3 sequences, approximately 55% of which are singletons. The sequencing sample was made of sorted CD4+, CD8+, or CD8+CD57+ T cells (not recorded which) from PBMCs. These receptor sequences come from a human donor with severe aplastic anemia or a healthy control (not recorded which).

This chain uses TRBV5-6 with TRBJ2-7; 9 bases fit TRBD2. The V segment lost 0 bases and the J segment 5 bases; nucleotides outside the gene matches: 6. The CDR3 is made up of 15 amino acids. Germline CDR1 reads SGHDT; CDR2 reads YYEEEE. The CDR3, as DNA: TGTGCCAGCAGCTTGGAATGGCGGGGGGGCGACGAGCAGTACTTC. Translation: CASSLEWRGGDEQYF.

The chain recombines TRBV5-1 with TRBJ2-5, with D tentatively TRBD1 or TRBD2 (5 bases each). V lost 4 bases and J lost 3, with 16 bases in between. Germline V gene data show CDR1 as SGHRS and CDR2 as YFSETQ. There are 15 residues in the CDR3. The CDR3 region is CASSPGTVAEETQYF. DNA of the CDR3: TGCGCCAGCAGCCCCGGGACCGTCGCCGAAGAGACCCAGTACTTC.

V is TRBV24-1 and J is TRBJ2-3, with D perhaps TRBD2 (7 bases). CDR1 KGHDR and CDR2 SFDVKD come from the germline V gene. CDR3 length: 15 amino acids. V lost 9 bases to trimming and J lost 1 base, with 16 bases between them. The CDR3 reads CATQMGGRGTDTQYF. DNA for the CDR3: TGTGCCACCCAGATGGGGGGGCGGGGCACAGATACGCAGTATTTT.

V and J are TRBV7-8 and TRBJ2-1, with 9 bases lining up with TRBD2. Per the germline V gene, CDR1 is SGHVS and CDR2 is FQNEAQ. V gave up 5 bases and J gave up 7 bases; unmatched junction bases: 9. The CDR3 totals 15 residues. The CDR3 DNA follows: TGTGCCAGCAGCCCTGGGACTAGCATGGCGAATGAGCAGTTCTTC. Translating it yields CASSPGTSMANEQFF. The entire variable domain, with the rest obtained from reference TRBV7-8 and TRBJ2-1, is as follows: GAGVSQSPRYKVAKRGQDVALRCDPISGHVSLFWYQQALGQGPEFLTYFQNEAQLDKSGLPSDRFFAERPEGSVSTLKIQRTQQEDSAVYLCASSPGTSMANEQFFGPGTRLTVL.

This clonotype was recorded many times. V and J are TRBV2 and TRBJ1-6, with D perhaps TRBD1 (5 bases). Trimming removed 5 bases from V and 5 bases from J, with 16 bases in between. CDR3 length: 16 amino acids. Germline CDR1 reads SNHLY; CDR2 reads FYNNEI. The CDR3 sequence is CASSLNGAINNSPLHF. Written as DNA, the CDR3 is TGTGCCAGCAGTTTGAACGGGGCAATTAATAATTCACCCCTCCACTTT.

As to this clonotype: This may arise from a read error, as a much more abundant clone is one base away. The chain links TRBV6-1 to TRBJ1-5; D unclear. CDR3 size: 13 residues. Germline-derived CDR1 and CDR2 are MNHNS and SASEGT. CDR3 sequence reads: CARSKKMGQPQHF. The CDR3 region has the DNA TGTGCCCGCAGTAAAAAAATGGGTCAGCCCCAGCATTTT.

The J gene is TRBJ1-2, the V gene TRBV20-1, with 8 bases fitting TRBD1. V dropped 3 bases and J dropped 3; count of bases not matched to a gene: 6. Germline V CDR1 and CDR2: DFQATT, SNEGSKA (reference sequence). This CDR3 contains 14 residues. The CDR3 nucleotides are TGCAGTGCTAGCGGGCAGGGGGCTTACTATGGCTACACCTTC. Its translation: CSASGQGAYYGYTF.

This rearrangement joins TRBV7-3 to TRBJ2-1; D may correspond to TRBD1 or TRBD2 (5 bases each). Trimming took off 7 bases at V and 10 bases at J, with 14 bases between the two ends. The CDR3 spans 12 residues. Germline V gene lookup returns CDR1 SGHTA and CDR2 FQGTGA. The CDR3, as DNA: TGTGCCAGCACCCTTATGGGGGACGAGCAGTTCTTC. Protein: CASTLMGDEQFF.

In this sample, this clonotype turned up many times. The junction and the germline gene differ at one end; a read error may be behind it. The chain combines TRBV20-1 with TRBJ2-7; D gene unclear. CDR1 is DFQATT, CDR2 SNEGSKA, per germline (reference sequence). The CDR3 length is 13 residues. The CDR3: CSARVGSTYEQHF. As DNA, the CDR3 is TGCAGTGCTAGAGTCGGCAGTACCTACGAGCAGCACTTC.

This sequence joins TRBV5-6 and TRBJ2-4; D might be TRBD2 (5 bases). In germline, CDR1 is SGHDT, CDR2 YYEEEE. V dropped 0 bases and J dropped 7 bases, with 8 bases sitting between them. The CDR3 runs 13 residues. CDR3 amino acids: CASSLGGANIQYF. CDR3 coding DNA: TGTGCCAGCAGCTTGGGGGGAGCGAACATTCAGTACTTC.

This clonotype was seen only a few times. The rearrangement uses TRBV20-1 and TRBJ2-5; D unresolved. The CDR3 has 13 amino acids. Deletions cut 4 bases from V and 1 base from J, with 10 bases between. Per germline, CDR1 DFQATT and CDR2 SNEGSKA (reference sequence). CDR3 loop: CSAIGQLQETQYF. The CDR3 nucleotides read TGCAGTGCTATCGGGCAGCTCCAAGAGACCCAGTACTTC.

The chain joins TRBV11-2 to TRBJ2-5, with 12 bases identical to TRBD2. The germline CDR1 and CDR2 sequences are SGHAT and FQNNGV. CDR3 length equals 15 residues. V dropped 9 bases and J dropped 4; count of bases not matched to a gene: 9. CDR3 DNA sequence: TGTGCCAGTAGCGAATCGGGACTAGCGGGAGAGACCCAGTACTTC. Its protein is CASSESGLAGETQYF.

This chain links TRBV20-1 with TRBJ2-5, with TRBD2 identical over 9 bases. Germline V gene sequence: CDR1 DFQATT, CDR2 SNEGSKA (reference sequence). The junction had 6 bases not matched to a gene; V was cut back by 5 bases and J by 5 bases. The CDR3 is made up of 13 amino acids. Written as DNA, the CDR3 is TGCAGTGCTCACGGGGCGGGAGGGGAGACCCAGTACTTC. Protein product: CSAHGAGGETQYF.

Turning to this clonotype: The junction shows a germline mismatch at one end, possibly a read error. This chain joins TRBV20-1 and TRBJ2-1; 12 nucleotides match TRBD2. Germline lookup yields CDR1 DFQATT and CDR2 SNEGSKA (reference sequence). This CDR3 region has 12 residues. This CDR3 reads CGASGGANEQFF. As DNA, the CDR3 is TGCGGTGCTAGCGGGGGGGCGAATGAGCAGTTCTTC.

This clonotype was recorded at least ten times. The V and J genes are TRBV6-1 and TRBJ2-7, with D perhaps TRBD1 or TRBD2 (5 bases each). Trimming pared 4 bases from V and 6 bases from J, leaving 16 bases between. Germline assignment: CDR1 MNHNS and CDR2 SASEGT. The CDR3 sequence is 14 residues long. The CDR3 here is CASSVREQGAEQYF. The CDR3 DNA is TGTGCCAGCAGTGTCAGGGAGCAGGGAGCCGAGCAGTACTTC.

V and J are TRBV7-2 and TRBJ2-1, with 11 nucleotides matching TRBD2. Looked up from germline, CDR1 is SGHTA and CDR2 is FQGNSA. V dropped 8 bases and J dropped 4; count of bases not matched to a gene: 7. This CDR3 comprises 15 residues. CDR3 nucleotide sequence: TGTGCCAGCCATAGCGGGGGGGCGAAATACAATGAGCAGTTCTTC. It specifies CASHSGGAKYNEQFF. The full variable domain, its missing parts supplied by reference TRBV7-2 and TRBJ2-1, is GAGVSQSPSNKVTEKGKDVELRCDPISGHTALYWYRQSLGQGLEFLIYFQGNSAPDKSGLPSDRFSAERTGGSVSTLTIQRTQQEDSAVYLCASHSGGAKYNEQFFGPGTRLTVL.

This clonotype was recorded many times. The CDR3 DNA follows: TGCAGCGTTGACCAGGGCGAGACCCAGTACTTC. Translating gives CSVDQGETQYF. The chain combines TRBV29-1 with TRBJ2-5, with TRBD1 as a possible D gene (5 bases). The germline CDR1 and CDR2 sequences are SQVTM and ANQGSEA. This CDR3 contains 11 residues. The V gene lost 3 bases and the J gene lost 5 bases, with 7 bases spanning the gap.

The sample holds many counts of this clonotype. V is TRBV5-1 and J is TRBJ1-6, with TRBD1 matching 8 bases. Germline V gene data show CDR1 as SGHRS and CDR2 as YFSETQ. The CDR3 is 14 amino acids. V was pared by 5 bases and J by 8 bases, with 6 bases of the junction left unmatched. For the CDR3, the DNA is TGCGCCAGCAGTAACGGGACAGGTTATTCACCCCTCCACTTT. This translates into CASSNGTGYSPLHF.

The chain carries TRBV29-1 and TRBJ2-3; D not certain. The V end lost 4 bases, the J end lost 3 bases, and 5 bases lay between the germline ends. The CDR3 covers 11 residues. The germline CDR1 and CDR2 sequences are SQVTM and ANQGSEA. This CDR3 reads CSVVETDTQYF. The CDR3 DNA reads TGCAGCGTTGTAGAAACAGATACGCAGTATTTT.

The V call is TRBV24-1, the J call TRBJ1-2; no definite D call. V was trimmed by 0 bases and J by 1 base, leaving 5 bases between them. There are 14 residues in the CDR3. CDR1 is KGHDR and CDR2 is SFDVKD in the germline V gene. CDR3 sequence reads: CATSDLQHNYGYTF. Here the CDR3 DNA reads TGTGCCACCAGTGATTTGCAGCATAACTATGGCTACACCTTC.

This chain joins TRBV29-1 and TRBJ1-2; 8 bases fit TRBD1. The germline gives CDR1 SQVTM, CDR2 ANQGSEA. J lost 4 bases, V lost 8 bases, and 9 bases had no gene match. The CDR3 spans 13 residues. CDR3 in DNA: TGCAGCACAAGAAGACAGGGGAGCTATGGCTACACCTTC. Protein sequence: CSTRRQGSYGYTF.

This chain connects TRBV20-1 to TRBJ1-6; D ambiguous. Germline CDR1 and CDR2: DFQATT and SNEGSKA (reference sequence). The CDR3 has 13 residues. V was cut by 2 bases and J by 9 bases, with 11 bases left in between. The CDR3 bases are TGCAGTGCTAGATCCCAGAGCCTTTCACCCCTCCACTTT. It yields the protein CSARSQSLSPLHF.

Concerning this clonotype itself: The junction departs from the called germline gene at one end, perhaps through a read error. The chain is built from TRBV19 and TRBJ1-2; a possible D gene is TRBD1 (6 bases). This CDR3 region has 15 residues. Germline V lookup: CDR1 LNHDA, CDR2 SQIVND (reference sequence). CDR3 DNA sequence: TGTGTCAGTAGTATCAAACAGGGAGGTCGATATGGCTACACCTTC. This translates into CVSSIKQGGRYGYTF.

The chain combines TRBV20-1 with TRBJ1-5; the D is unclear. Germline lookup yields CDR1 DFQATT and CDR2 SNEGSKA (reference sequence). V was clipped by 2 bases and J by 3 bases, with 5 bases between them. The CDR3 runs to 12 residues. The CDR3 is CSARQNNQPQHF. The CDR3 coding sequence is TGCAGTGCTAGACAGAACAATCAGCCCCAGCATTTT.

The chain is built from TRBV10-2 and TRBJ1-5; tentative D call: TRBD1 (6 bases). V was shortened by 6 bases and J by 3 bases, with 9 bases between the two germline ends. This CDR3 region has 13 residues. Germline V gene lookup returns CDR1 WSHSY and CDR2 SAAADI. The CDR3 nucleotides read TGCGCCAGCAGCCGGGACATCAATCAGCCCCAGCATTTT. It yields the protein CASSRDINQPQHF.

This chain uses TRBV7-6 with TRBJ2-7; TRBD1 aligns across 11 bases. The CDR3 covers 15 residues. CDR1 and CDR2 (germline): SGHVS, FNYEAQ. The trim removed 6 bases at V and 3 bases at J, leaving 7 bases unmatched. The CDR3 DNA is TGTGCCAGCAGTTTGCGGACAGGGGGCAGCTACGAGCAGTACTTC. It is translated as CASSLRTGGSYEQYF. Looking up the rest from reference TRBV7-6 and TRBJ2-7 gives the full variable domain: GAGVSQSPRYKVTKRGQDVALRCDPISGHVSLYWYRQALGQGPEFLTYFNYEAQQDKSGLPNDRFSAERPEGSISTLTIQRTEQRDSAMYRCASSLRTGGSYEQYFGPGTRLTVT.